This T cell receptor beta chain is drawn from a study of cytomegalovirus exposure and HLA in healthy donors. Study-wide findings and caveats: Across donors, presence/absence analyses took sequencing depth to be roughly uniform. The authors considered a cluster of highly shared sequence variants likely to be a sequencing artifact. It was confirmed in vitro that three of the CMV-associated chains were specific for CMV antigens. For most subjects, TCR beta sequences were reported to predict HLA-A and HLA-B alleles with accuracy.

With regard to this clone: Its matching antigen is unknown.

In germline, CDR1 is SGDLS, CDR2 YYNGEE. The CDR3 contains 16 residues. Germline trimming cut 0 bases from V and 4 bases from J; bases unmatched to any gene: 0. PCR was performed using 60 Vbeta and 13 Jbeta primers. Sequencing used immunoSEQ multiplex PCR; TCRdb keeps in-frame clones, though not all of them. This sample yields 210,000 or so clones, of which around 78% are seen a single time; approximately 0.47% belongs to the top ten. The chain employs TRBV9 and TRBJ2-3; 15 nucleotides align to TRBD2. Specimen: PBMCs. This sequence was found in a boy younger than 18 in good health and CMV-seronegative. Here the CDR3 reads CASSVGTSGGADTQYF. The CDR3 DNA reads TGTGCCAGCAGCGTAGGGACTAGCGGGGGGGCAGATACGCAGTATTTT.